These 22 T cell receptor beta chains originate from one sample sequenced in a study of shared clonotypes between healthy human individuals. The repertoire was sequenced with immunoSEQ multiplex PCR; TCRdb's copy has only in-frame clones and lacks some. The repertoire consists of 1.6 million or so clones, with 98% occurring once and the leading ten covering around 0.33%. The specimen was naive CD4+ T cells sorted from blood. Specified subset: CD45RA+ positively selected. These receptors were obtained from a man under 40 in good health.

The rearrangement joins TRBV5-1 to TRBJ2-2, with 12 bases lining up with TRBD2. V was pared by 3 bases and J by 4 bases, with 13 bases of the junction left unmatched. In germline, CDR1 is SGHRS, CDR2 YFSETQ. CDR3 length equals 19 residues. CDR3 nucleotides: TGCGCCAGCAGCTCGACCAAGAATCCTAGCGGGAGGGCCACCGGGGAGCTGTTTTTT. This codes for CASSSTKNPSGRATGELFF.

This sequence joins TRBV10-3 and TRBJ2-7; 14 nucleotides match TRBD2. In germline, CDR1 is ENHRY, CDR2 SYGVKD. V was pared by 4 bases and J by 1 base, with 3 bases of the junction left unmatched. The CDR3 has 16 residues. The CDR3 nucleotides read TGTGCCATCAGTGGACTAGCGGGAGGGAGTTCCTACGAGCAGTACTTC. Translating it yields CAISGLAGGSSYEQYF.

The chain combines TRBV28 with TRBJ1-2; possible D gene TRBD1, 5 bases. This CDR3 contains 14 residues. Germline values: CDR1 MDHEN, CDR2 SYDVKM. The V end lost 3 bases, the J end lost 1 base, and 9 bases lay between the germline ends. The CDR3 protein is CASSLAGDNYGYTF. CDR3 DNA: TGTGCCAGCAGTTTGGCGGGGGATAACTATGGCTACACCTTC.

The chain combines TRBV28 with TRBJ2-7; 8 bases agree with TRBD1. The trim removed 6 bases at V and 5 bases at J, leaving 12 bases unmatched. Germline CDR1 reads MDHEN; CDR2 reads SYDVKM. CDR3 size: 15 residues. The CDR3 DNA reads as TGTGCCAGCAGGGTGGGGGACAGGCCGGCCCACGAGCAGTACTTC. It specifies CASRVGDRPAHEQYF.

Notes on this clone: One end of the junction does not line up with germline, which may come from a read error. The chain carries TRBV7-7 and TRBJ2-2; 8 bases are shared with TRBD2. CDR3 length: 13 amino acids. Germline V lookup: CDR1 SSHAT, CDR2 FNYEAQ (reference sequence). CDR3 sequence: CASSLAGIGELFF. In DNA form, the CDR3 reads TGTGCTAGCAGCTTAGCGGGGATCGGGGAGCTGTTTTTT.

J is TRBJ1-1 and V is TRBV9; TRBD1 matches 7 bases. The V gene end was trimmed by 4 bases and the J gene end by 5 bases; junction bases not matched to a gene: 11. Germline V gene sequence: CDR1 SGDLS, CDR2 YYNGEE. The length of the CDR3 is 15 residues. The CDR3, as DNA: TGTGCCAGCAGCACCCGTGGAGGGGGCGGGACTGAAGCTTTCTTT. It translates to CASSTRGGGGTEAFF.

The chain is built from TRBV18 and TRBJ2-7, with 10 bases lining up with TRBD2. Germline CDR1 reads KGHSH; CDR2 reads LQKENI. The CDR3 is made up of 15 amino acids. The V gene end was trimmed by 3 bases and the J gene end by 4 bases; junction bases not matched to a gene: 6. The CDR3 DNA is TGTGCCAGCTCACCCGGGGGTAGCGGGAGGTACGAGCAGTACTTC. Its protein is CASSPGGSGRYEQYF. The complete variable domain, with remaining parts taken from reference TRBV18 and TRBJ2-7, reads NAGVMQNPRHLVRRRGQEARLRCSPMKGHSHVYWYRQLPEEGLKFMVYLQKENIIDESGMPKERFSAEFPKEGPSILRIQQVVRGDSAAYFCASSPGGSGRYEQYFGPGTRLTVT.

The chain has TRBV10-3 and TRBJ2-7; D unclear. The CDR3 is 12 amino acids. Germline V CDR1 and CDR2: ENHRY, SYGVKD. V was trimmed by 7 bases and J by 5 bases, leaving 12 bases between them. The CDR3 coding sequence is TGTGCCATCAATGACGGACCCCACGAGCAGTACTTC. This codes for CAINDGPHEQYF.

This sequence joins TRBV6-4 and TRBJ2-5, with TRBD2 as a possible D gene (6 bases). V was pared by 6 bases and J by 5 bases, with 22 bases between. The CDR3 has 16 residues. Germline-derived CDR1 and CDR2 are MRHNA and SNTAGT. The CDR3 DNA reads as TGTGCCAGCAGCGGGACGGGTGCGGGGAGAATTGAGACCCAGTACTTC. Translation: CASSGTGAGRIETQYF.

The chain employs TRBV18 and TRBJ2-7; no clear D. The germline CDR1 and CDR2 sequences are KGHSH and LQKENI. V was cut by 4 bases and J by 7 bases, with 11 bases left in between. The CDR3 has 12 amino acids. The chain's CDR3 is CASSQNGREQYF. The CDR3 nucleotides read TGTGCCAGCTCACAGAACGGCCGAGAGCAGTACTTC.

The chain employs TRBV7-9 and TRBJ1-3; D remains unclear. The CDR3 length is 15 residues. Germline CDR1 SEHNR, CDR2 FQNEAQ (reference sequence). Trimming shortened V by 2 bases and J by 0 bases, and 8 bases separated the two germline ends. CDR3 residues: CASSLPGHSGNTIYF. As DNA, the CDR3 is TGTGCCAGCAGCTTACCGGGCCACTCTGGAAACACCATATATTTT.

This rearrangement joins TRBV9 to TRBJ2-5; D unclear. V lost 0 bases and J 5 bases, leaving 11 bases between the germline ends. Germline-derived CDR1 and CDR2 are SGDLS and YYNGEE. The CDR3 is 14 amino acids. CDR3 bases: TGTGCCAGCAGCGTAGTGGTAGATACGGAGACCCAGTACTTC. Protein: CASSVVVDTETQYF.

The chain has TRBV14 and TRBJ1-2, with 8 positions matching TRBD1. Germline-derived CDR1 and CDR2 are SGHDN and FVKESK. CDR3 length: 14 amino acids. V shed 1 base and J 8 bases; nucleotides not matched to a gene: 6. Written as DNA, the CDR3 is TGTGCCAGCAGCCAAGTTAGGACAGGGAACGGCTACACCTTC. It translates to CASSQVRTGNGYTF.

CDR3 region: CASSGDGHQPQHF. CDR3 DNA: TGTGCCAGCAGTGGAGATGGCCATCAGCCCCAGCATTTT. The rearrangement uses TRBV6-4 and TRBJ1-5; no clear D. In germline, CDR1 is MRHNA, CDR2 SNTAGT. Trimming removed 4 bases at V and 5 bases at J, with 9 bases between. The CDR3 consists of 13 residues.

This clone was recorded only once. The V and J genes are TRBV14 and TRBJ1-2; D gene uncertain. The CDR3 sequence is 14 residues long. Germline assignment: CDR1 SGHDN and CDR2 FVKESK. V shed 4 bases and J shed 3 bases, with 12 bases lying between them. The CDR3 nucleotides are TGTGCCAGCAGCCGGACGACGGGAGACTATGGCTACACCTTC. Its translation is CASSRTTGDYGYTF.

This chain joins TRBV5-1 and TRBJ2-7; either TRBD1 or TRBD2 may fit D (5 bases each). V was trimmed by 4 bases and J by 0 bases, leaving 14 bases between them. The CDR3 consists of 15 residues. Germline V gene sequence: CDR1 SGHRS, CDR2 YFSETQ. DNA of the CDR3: TGCGCCAGCAGCCCCCGGGGCAGCGGCTCCTACGAGCAGTACTTC. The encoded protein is CASSPRGSGSYEQYF. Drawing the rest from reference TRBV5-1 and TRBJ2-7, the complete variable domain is KAGVTQTPRYLIKTRGQQVTLSCSPISGHRSVSWYQQTPGQGLQFLFEYFSETQRNKGNFPGRFSGRQFSNSRSEMNVSTLELGDSALYLCASSPRGSGSYEQYFGPGTRLTVT.

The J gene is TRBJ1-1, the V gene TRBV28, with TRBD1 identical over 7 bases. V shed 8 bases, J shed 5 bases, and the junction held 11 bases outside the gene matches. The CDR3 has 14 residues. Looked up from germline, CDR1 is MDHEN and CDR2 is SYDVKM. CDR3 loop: CASEGEGAATEAFF. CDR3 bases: TGTGCCAGCGAGGGAGAGGGGGCGGCTACTGAAGCTTTCTTT. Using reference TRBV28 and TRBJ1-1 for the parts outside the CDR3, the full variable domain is DVKVTQSSRYLVKRTGEKVFLECVQDMDHENMFWYRQDPGLGLRLIYFSYDVKMKEKGDIPEGYSVSREKKERFSLILESASTNQTSMYLCASEGEGAATEAFFGQGTRLTVV.

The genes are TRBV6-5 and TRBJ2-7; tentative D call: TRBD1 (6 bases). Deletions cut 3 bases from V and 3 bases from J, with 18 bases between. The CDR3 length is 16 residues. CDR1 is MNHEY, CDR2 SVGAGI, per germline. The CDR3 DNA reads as TGTGCCAGCAGTTATCGGACAGACGAAGGATACTACGAGCAGTACTTC. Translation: CASSYRTDEGYYEQYF.

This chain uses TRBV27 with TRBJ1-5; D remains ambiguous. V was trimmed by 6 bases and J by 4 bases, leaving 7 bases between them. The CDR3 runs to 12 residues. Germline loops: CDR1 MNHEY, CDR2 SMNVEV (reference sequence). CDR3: CASRGLNQPQHF. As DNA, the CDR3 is TGTGCCAGCAGGGGGTTAAATCAGCCCCAGCATTTT.

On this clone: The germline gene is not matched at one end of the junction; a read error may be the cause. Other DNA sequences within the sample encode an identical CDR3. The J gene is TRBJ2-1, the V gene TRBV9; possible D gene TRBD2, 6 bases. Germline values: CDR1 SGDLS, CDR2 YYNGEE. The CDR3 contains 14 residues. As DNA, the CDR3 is TGTGCCAGTAGCGGACTAAGCTCCTACAATGAGCAGTTCTTC. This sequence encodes CASSGLSSYNEQFF.

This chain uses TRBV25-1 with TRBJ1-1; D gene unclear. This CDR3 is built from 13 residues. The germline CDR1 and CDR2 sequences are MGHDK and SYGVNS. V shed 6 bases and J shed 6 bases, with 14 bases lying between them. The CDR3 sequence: CASSPLGTPEAFF. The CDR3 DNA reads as TGTGCCAGCAGCCCCCTGGGTACCCCTGAAGCTTTCTTT.

The CDR3 DNA reads as TGCGCCAGCAGCCAACCCACGAGCCGAACCAGTGAAGCTTTCTTT. Protein product: CASSQPTSRTSEAFF. This sequence joins TRBV4-1 and TRBJ1-1; D unresolved. Trimming cost V 2 bases and J 7 bases, with 17 bases left between them. Germline assignment: CDR1 MGHRA and CDR2 YSYEKL. This CDR3 contains 15 residues.